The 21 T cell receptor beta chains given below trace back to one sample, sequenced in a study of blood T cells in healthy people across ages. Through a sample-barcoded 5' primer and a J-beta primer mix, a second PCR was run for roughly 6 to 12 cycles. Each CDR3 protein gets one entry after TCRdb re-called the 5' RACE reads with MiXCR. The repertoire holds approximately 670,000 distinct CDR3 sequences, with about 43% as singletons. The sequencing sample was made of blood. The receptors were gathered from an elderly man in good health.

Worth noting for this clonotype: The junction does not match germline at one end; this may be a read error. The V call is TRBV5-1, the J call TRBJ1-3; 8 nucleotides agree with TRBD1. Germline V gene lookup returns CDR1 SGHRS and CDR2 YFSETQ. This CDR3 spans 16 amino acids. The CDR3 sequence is CASSLGDRSSGNTIYF. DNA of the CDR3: TGCGCCAGCAGTTTGGGGGACAGGAGCTCTGGAAACACCATATATTTT.

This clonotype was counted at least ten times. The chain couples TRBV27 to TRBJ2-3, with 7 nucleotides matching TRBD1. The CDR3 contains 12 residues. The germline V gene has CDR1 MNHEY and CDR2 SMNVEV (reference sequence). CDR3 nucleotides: TGTCCAAAGACAGGGAACACAGATACGCAGTATTTT. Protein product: CPKTGNTDTQYF.

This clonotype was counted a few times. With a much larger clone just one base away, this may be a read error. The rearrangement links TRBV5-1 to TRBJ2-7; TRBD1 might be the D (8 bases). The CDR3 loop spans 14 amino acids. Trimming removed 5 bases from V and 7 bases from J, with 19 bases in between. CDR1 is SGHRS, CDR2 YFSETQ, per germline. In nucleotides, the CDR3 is TGCGCCAGCAGAACGGACAGGGACTACAATGAGCAGTACTTC. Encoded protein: CASRTDRDYNEQYF.

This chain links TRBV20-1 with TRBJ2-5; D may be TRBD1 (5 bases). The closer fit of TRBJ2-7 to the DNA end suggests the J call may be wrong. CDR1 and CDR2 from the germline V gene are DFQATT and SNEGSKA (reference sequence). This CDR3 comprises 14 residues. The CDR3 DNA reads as TGCAGTACCTTATCCCCCCAGGGAAGGGACGAGCAGTACTTC. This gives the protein CSTLSPQGRDEQYF.

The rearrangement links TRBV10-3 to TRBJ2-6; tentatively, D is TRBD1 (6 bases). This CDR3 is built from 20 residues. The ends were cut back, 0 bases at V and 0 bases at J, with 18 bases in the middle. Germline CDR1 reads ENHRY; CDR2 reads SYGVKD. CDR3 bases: TGTGCCATCAGTGAGTCGGGCCCAGGGGTCTCCGGCTCTGGGGCCAACGTCCTGACTTTC. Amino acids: CAISESGPGVSGSGANVLTF.

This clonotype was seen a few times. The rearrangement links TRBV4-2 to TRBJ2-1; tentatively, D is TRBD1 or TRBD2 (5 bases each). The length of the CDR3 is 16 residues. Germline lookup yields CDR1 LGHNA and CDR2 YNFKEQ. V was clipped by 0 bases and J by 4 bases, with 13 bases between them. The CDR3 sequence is CASSQDRDLLYNEQFF. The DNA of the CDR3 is TGTGCCAGCAGCCAAGACCGGGACCTCCTTTACAATGAGCAGTTCTTC.

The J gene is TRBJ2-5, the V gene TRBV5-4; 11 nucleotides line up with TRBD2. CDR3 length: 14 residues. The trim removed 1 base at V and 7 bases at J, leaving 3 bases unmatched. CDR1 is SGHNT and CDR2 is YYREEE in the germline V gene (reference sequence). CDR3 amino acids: CASSLSLAGGTQYF. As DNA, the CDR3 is TGTGCCAGCAGCTTGAGTCTAGCGGGAGGGACCCAGTACTTC.

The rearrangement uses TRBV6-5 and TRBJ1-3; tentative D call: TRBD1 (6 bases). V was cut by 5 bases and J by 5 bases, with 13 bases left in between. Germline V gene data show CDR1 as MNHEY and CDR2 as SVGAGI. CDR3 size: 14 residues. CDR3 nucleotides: TGTGCCAGCAGTACGGGGGCGCAGAGAAACACCATATATTTT. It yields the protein CASSTGAQRNTIYF.

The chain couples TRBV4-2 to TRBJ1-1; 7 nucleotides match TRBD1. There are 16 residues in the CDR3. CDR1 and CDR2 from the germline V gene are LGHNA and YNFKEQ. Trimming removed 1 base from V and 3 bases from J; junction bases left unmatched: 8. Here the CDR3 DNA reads TGTGCCAGCAGCCAAGCACAGGGGTTAAAGGACACTGAAGCTTTCTTT. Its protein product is CASSQAQGLKDTEAFF.

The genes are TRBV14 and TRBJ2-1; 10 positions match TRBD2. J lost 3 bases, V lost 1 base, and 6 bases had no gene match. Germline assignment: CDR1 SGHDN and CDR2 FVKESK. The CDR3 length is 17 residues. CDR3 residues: CASSQGLAGVRYNEQFF. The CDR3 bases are TGTGCCAGCAGCCAAGGGCTAGCGGGAGTCCGCTACAATGAGCAGTTCTTC.

The CDR3 spells CASSQDRTLAPQYF. CDR3 nucleotides: TGTGCCAGCAGCCAAGACAGAACCCTAGCCCCCCAGTACTTC. The chain is built from TRBV4-2 and TRBJ2-7; possibly TRBD2 for D (5 bases). The CDR3 runs to 14 residues. Trimming took 0 bases from V and 10 from J, leaving 16 bases between them. Germline lookup yields CDR1 LGHNA and CDR2 YNFKEQ.

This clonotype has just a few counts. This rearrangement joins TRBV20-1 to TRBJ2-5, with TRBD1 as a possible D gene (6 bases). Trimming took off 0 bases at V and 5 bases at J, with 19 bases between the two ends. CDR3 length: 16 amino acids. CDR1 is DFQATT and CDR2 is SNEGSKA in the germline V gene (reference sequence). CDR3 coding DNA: TGCAGTGCTAGAGATACGGGACAACCTAGTCGGGAGACCCAGTACTTC. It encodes CSARDTGQPSRETQYF.

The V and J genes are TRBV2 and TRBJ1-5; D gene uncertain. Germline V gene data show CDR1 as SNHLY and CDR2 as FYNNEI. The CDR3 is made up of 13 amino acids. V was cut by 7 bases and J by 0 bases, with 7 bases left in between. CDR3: CASTADSNQPQHF. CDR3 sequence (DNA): TGTGCCAGCACCGCGGATAGCAATCAGCCCCAGCATTTT.

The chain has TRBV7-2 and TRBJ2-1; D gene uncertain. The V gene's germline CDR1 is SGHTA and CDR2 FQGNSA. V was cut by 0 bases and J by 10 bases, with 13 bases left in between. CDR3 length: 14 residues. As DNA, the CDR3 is TGTGCCAGCAGCTTAGCCAAGGCAACCCAGGAGCAGTTCTTC. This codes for CASSLAKATQEQFF.

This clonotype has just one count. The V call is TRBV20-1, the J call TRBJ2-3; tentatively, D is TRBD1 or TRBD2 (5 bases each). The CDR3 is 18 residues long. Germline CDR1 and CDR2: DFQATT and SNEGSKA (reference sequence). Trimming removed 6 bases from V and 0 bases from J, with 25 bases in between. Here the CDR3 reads CSASGVGASKSSTDTQYF. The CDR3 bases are TGCAGTGCATCTGGGGTCGGGGCATCAAAGTCTAGCACAGATACGCAGTATTTT.

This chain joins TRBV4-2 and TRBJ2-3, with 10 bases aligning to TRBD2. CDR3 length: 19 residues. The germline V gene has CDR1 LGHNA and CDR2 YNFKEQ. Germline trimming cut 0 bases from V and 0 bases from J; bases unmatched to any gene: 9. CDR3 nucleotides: TGTGCCAGCAGCCAAGAACGGCTAGCGGGGGCGGGGAGCACAGATACGCAGTATTTT. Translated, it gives CASSQERLAGAGSTDTQYF.

This chain's CDR3 is CASSLEWNSGGLYNEQFF. CDR3 DNA sequence: TGTGCCAGCAGCTTAGAGTGGAATAGCGGGGGTCTCTACAATGAGCAGTTCTTC. The V gene is TRBV11-3, the J gene TRBJ2-1, with 9 bases matching TRBD2. After removal of 0 bases from V and 3 bases from J, the junction contained 9 bases not matched to a gene. CDR3 size: 18 residues. Germline V gives CDR1 SGHNT, CDR2 YENEEA. The full variable domain, rest sourced from reference TRBV11-3 and TRBJ2-1, is EAGVVQSPRYKIIEKKQPVAFWCNPISGHNTLYWYLQNLGQGPELLIRYENEEAVDDSQLPKDRFSAERLKGVDSTLKIQPAELGDSAVYLCASSLEWNSGGLYNEQFFGPGTRLTVL.

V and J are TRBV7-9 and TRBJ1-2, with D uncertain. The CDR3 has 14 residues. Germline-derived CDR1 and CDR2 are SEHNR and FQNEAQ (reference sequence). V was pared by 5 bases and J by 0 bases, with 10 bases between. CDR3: CASSRHQANYGYTF. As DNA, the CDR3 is TGTGCCAGCAGCAGGCATCAAGCTAACTATGGCTACACCTTC.

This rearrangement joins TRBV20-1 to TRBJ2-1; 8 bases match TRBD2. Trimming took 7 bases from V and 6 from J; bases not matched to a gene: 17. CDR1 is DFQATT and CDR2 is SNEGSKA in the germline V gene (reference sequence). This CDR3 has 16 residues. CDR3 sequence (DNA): TGCAGTGTTAGGAGTATCGGGAGGGCCGCGGTCAATGAGCAGTTCTTC. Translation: CSVRSIGRAAVNEQFF.

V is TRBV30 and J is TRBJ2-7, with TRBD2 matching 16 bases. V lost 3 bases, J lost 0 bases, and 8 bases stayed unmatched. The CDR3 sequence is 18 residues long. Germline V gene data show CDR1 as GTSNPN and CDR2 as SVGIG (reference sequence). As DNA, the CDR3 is TGTGCCTGGAGCAAGAGGGGACTAGCGGGGGGGAGCTCCTACGAGCAGTACTTC. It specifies CAWSKRGLAGGSSYEQYF.

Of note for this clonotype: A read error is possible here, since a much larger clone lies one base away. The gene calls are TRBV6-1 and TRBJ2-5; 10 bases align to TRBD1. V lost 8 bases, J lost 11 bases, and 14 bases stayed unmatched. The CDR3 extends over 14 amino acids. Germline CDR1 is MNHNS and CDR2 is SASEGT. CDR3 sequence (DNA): TGTGCCAGCCCCCCCGGGACAGGGGCGGTTGAGCAGTACTTC. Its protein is CASPPGTGAVEQYF.